This TCR beta chain was documented in a study of spatial heterogeneity in lung cancer. Every TCR cDNA molecule carried a tag that served as a unique molecular identifier. MiXCR, run by TCRdb on the 5' RACE reads, gives a single entry per CDR3 protein. This table holds about 92,000 distinct CDR3 sequences, about 12% found once. This clonotype has only a few counts. The germline gives CDR1 SGHTA, CDR2 FQGNSA. This CDR3 has 15 residues. Trimming shortened V by 1 base and J by 6 bases, and 16 bases separated the two germline ends. Time point reported: sample taken at primary tumor resection. The donors were 72 patients with non-small cell lung cancer that was early-stage and untreated. The authors sequenced whole RNA from tumor, nontumor lung or frozen PBMC without sorting.

This sample comprised PBMCs, obtained at surgery. This receptor was obtained from a male donor with early-stage non-small cell lung cancer. This chain links TRBV7-2 with TRBJ2-7, with D possibly called TRBD1 or TRBD2 (5 bases each). The CDR3 DNA reads as TGTGCCAGCAGCTTAGAGGCAGGTACTAGGGGCGAGCAGTACTTC. It yields the protein CASSLEAGTRGEQYF.